This T cell receptor (beta chain) appears in the sequencing data of a study of long-term antiretroviral therapy in people with HIV. Study-level background: By about a decade, the earliest samples predate the 2015 immediate-ART recommendation.

Study conclusions and caveats: Diversity remained lower than transplant donor controls, even though it increased after ART. The repertoire was dominated at all time points by clones expanded before ART.

V lost 3 bases, J lost 5 bases, and 7 bases lay in between. The CDR3 loop spans 12 amino acids. The V gene's germline CDR1 is MNHEY and CDR2 SMNVEV (reference sequence). In regard to this clone: Antigen: not known.

The libraries were made with immunoSEQ v3.0 at survey level. Sequencing of each sample targeted about 35,000-50,000 T-cell genomes. Clones were sequenced by immunoSEQ multiplex PCR, and TCRdb holds only the in-frame ones, with some missing. In the table there are about 24,000 clones, 80% to 85% of which are singletons. Source: unsorted PBMCs, taken approximately 4.3 years after starting antiretroviral therapy. The chain uses TRBV27 and TRBJ2-5, with D possibly TRBD2 on 5 matching bases. The source is a man younger than 40 with HIV. For the CDR3, the DNA is TGTGCCAGCAGTTTGAGGGTGGAGACCCAGTACTTC. Translating it yields CASSLRVETQYF.